This TCR beta chain comes out of a study of T cell repertoires in cytomegalovirus infection. There are a few counts of this clonotype. Its specificity is unknown. Trimming took off 4 bases at V and 0 bases at J, with 16 bases between the two ends. Germline V gene sequence: CDR1 SGHKS, CDR2 YYEKEE (reference sequence). The CDR3 runs to 17 residues. TCRdb redid the calling of the reads with MiXCR, one entry per CDR3 protein. This sample has about 920,000 distinct CDR3 sequences, with around 31% found just once. The chain carries TRBV5-5 and TRBJ2-2, with D perhaps matching TRBD1 or TRBD2 (5 bases each). The receptor's source is a human donor in good health (CMV status not recorded). Some clones in this sample may be carry-over from other donors' samples. The source material was cultured CD8+ T cells from PBMCs, sampled from culture after CMV antigen stimulation. Written as DNA, the CDR3 is TGTGCCAGCAGCAAATCAATCAGGGAGTCGAACACCGGGGAGCTGTTTTTT. Protein: CASSKSIRESNTGELFF.